The 18 T cell receptor beta chains below all came from one sample that was sequenced in a study of T cells in tumors after PD-1 blockade. Some clones are missing from TCRdb's copy, which holds only in-frame ones; the method was immunoSEQ multiplex PCR. The profile shows tens of thousands of clones, 70% to 75% of them singletons. The specimen was PBMCs, collected after anti-PD-1 treatment. The receptors come from a human donor with basal cell carcinoma.

The J gene is TRBJ2-4, the V gene TRBV7-9, with 10 bases matching TRBD2. J gave up 0 bases and V 3 bases, and 5 bases lay outside the gene matches. The CDR3 length is 17 residues. CDR1 SEHNR and CDR2 FQNEAQ come from the germline V gene (reference sequence). Written as DNA, the CDR3 is TGTGCCAGCAGCTTCGTAGCGGGAGGATCAGCCAAAAACATTCAGTACTTC. As protein: CASSFVAGGSAKNIQYF. Full variable domain (outside the CDR3, taken from reference TRBV7-9 and TRBJ2-4): DTGVSQNPRHKITKRGQNVTFRCDPISEHNRLYWYRQTLGQGPEFLTYFQNEAQLEKSRLLSDRFSAERPKGSFSTLEIQRTEQGDSAMYLCASSFVAGGSAKNIQYFGAGTRLSVL.

This clone was found a few times. This sequence joins TRBV19 and TRBJ2-1; D perhaps matches TRBD1 (5 bases). This CDR3 region has 16 residues. CDR1 and CDR2 (germline): LNHDA, SQIVND (reference sequence). Trimming removed 3 bases at V and 8 bases at J, with 20 bases between. The CDR3 sequence is CASSIGNQAGMDEQFF. The CDR3 DNA is TGTGCCAGTAGTATTGGTAACCAAGCAGGGATGGATGAGCAGTTCTTC.

V and J are TRBV19 and TRBJ2-7; 10 positions agree with TRBD2. Germline V gene sequence: CDR1 LNHDA, CDR2 SQIVND (reference sequence). The CDR3 is 15 amino acids. Unmatched junction bases numbered 7, after V lost 3 bases and J lost 5 bases. CDR3 in DNA: TGTGCCAGTAGTATGATGGCTAGCGGGAGACACGAGCAGTACTTC. Translating gives CASSMMASGRHEQYF.

The chain is built from TRBV19 and TRBJ1-6; D remains unclear. The CDR3 is 17 residues long. The V and J ends lost 3 bases and 5 bases respectively, with 17 bases between them. Germline V CDR1 and CDR2: LNHDA, SQIVND (reference sequence). As DNA, the CDR3 is TGTGCCAGTAGTATGGACTTACCCGGTAGTGATAATTCACCCCTCCACTTT. Encoded protein: CASSMDLPGSDNSPLHF.

The CDR3 coding sequence is TGTGCCAGTAGTATTAGTGGCGGGCTAGCCAAAAACATTCAGTACTTC. Its translation: CASSISGGLAKNIQYF. The chain uses TRBV19 and TRBJ2-4, with D maybe TRBD2 (5 bases). The CDR3 length is 16 residues. CDR1 is LNHDA and CDR2 is SQIVND in the germline V gene (reference sequence). The V end lost 3 bases, the J end lost 0 bases, and 12 bases lay between the germline ends.

The chain couples TRBV3-1 (or the pseudogene TRBV3-2) to TRBJ1-2; possible D gene TRBD1, 5 bases. CDR1 and CDR2 from the germline V gene are LGHDT and YNNKEL (reference sequence). This CDR3 comprises 13 residues. V was clipped by 3 bases and J by 6 bases, with 11 bases between them. CDR3 nucleotide sequence: TGTGCCAGCAGCCAGGGAAGAGGGGATGGCTACACCTTC. Residues: CASSQGRGDGYTF.

The chain has TRBV5-4 and TRBJ1-2, with 9 positions matching TRBD1. J lost 8 bases, V lost 4 bases, and 9 bases had no gene match. Germline-derived CDR1 and CDR2 are SGHNT and YYREEE (reference sequence). This CDR3 is built from 14 residues. DNA of the CDR3: TGTGCCAGCAGCCGGGAGGGACAGGGACGCGGCTACACCTTC. Translation: CASSREGQGRGYTF.

The sample holds a few counts of this clone. The chain uses TRBV24-1 and TRBJ2-3; D is undetermined. Trimming left V 1 base short and J 2 bases short, with 0 bases between. The CDR3 is 12 amino acids. The germline gives CDR1 KGHDR, CDR2 SFDVKD. Here the CDR3 DNA reads TGTGCCACCAGTGATTTCACAGATACGCAGTATTTT. It is translated as CATSDFTDTQYF.

This rearrangement joins TRBV29-1 to TRBJ2-1; 13 positions agree with TRBD2. CDR1 is SQVTM and CDR2 is ANQGSEA in the germline V gene. V lost 3 bases to trimming and J lost 9 bases; unmatched junction nucleotides: 11. This CDR3 region has 16 residues. The CDR3 nucleotides read TGCAGCGTTGATCAAGGACTAGCGGGAGACGTCGGTGAGCAGTTCTTC. This sequence encodes CSVDQGLAGDVGEQFF.

The rearrangement joins TRBV7-3 to TRBJ2-1, with TRBD2 matching 7 bases. Germline CDR1 reads SGHTA; CDR2 reads FQGTGA. There are 15 residues in the CDR3. V lost 2 bases to trimming and J lost 7 bases; unmatched junction nucleotides: 8. The CDR3 sequence is CASSLAGVNKNEQFF. CDR3 in DNA: TGTGCCAGCAGCTTAGCGGGAGTTAATAAGAATGAGCAGTTCTTC.

The chain combines TRBV6-5 with TRBJ1-1, with D hard to call. CDR3 length equals 12 residues. Per germline, CDR1 MNHEY and CDR2 SVGAGI. With 2 bases removed from V and 1 base from J, the gap between germline ends came to 2 bases. CDR3 nucleotide sequence: TGTGCCAGCAGTTACAGGAACACTGAAGCTTTCTTT. Translating gives CASSYRNTEAFF.

CDR3 bases: TGTGCCAGCAGTCGCGGAGGTTTCGGGGGTTTAGATACGCAGTATTTT. Its protein product is CASSRGGFGGLDTQYF. V usage is TRBV5-8 and J usage is TRBJ2-3; D possibly corresponds to TRBD2 (6 bases). The CDR3 is 16 residues long. V lost 5 bases, J lost 5 bases, and 21 bases lay in between. Germline V gene sequence: CDR1 SGHTS, CDR2 YDEGEE.

The genes are TRBV6-6 and TRBJ2-1; weak D call: TRBD2 (7 bases). Between the trimmed V and J ends, which lost 7 bases and 7 bases, there was a span of 11 bases. The CDR3 contains 12 residues. Germline V CDR1 and CDR2: MNHNY, SVGAGI (reference sequence). DNA of the CDR3: TGTGCCAGCACGGGGAGGGGGAATGAGCAGTTCTTC. Its translation is CASTGRGNEQFF.

This clone has only a few counts. The chain is built from TRBV9 and TRBJ2-4; 10 bases match TRBD1. The germline V gene encodes CDR1 SGDLS and CDR2 YYNGEE. The V gene end was trimmed by 0 bases and the J gene end by 8 bases; junction bases not matched to a gene: 8. The CDR3 extends over 16 amino acids. The CDR3 coding sequence is TGTGCCAGCAGCGTAGCTCTGGGGACAGGGGCGGACATTCAGTACTTC. Translation: CASSVALGTGADIQYF. The whole variable domain, remainder taken from reference TRBV9 and TRBJ2-4, is DSGVTQTPKHLITATGQRVTLRCSPRSGDLSVYWYQQSLDQGLQFLIQYYNGEERAKGNILERFSAQQFPDLHSELNLSSLELGDSALYFCASSVALGTGADIQYFGAGTRLSVL.

The chain combines TRBV18 with TRBJ1-5; TRBD1 aligns across 8 bases. Germline V gene sequence: CDR1 KGHSH, CDR2 LQKENI. This CDR3 region has 14 residues. V dropped 6 bases and J dropped 6; count of bases not matched to a gene: 7. CDR3 loop: CASSVDRVGQPQHF. CDR3 DNA: TGTGCCAGCTCCGTGGACAGGGTGGGTCAGCCCCAGCATTTT.

This chain connects TRBV28 to TRBJ2-3; no definite D call. The CDR3 totals 12 residues. Trimming removed 4 bases from V and 7 bases from J, with 9 bases in between. CDR1 and CDR2 from the germline V gene are MDHEN and SYDVKM. The CDR3 nucleotides read TGTGCCAGCAGTTCCTCACGAAATACGCAGTATTTT. Its translation: CASSSSRNTQYF.

V is TRBV6-2 or TRBV6-3 and J is TRBJ1-6, with 8 bases fitting TRBD1. The ends lost 5 bases at V and 18 bases at J; junction bases unmatched: 9. This CDR3 spans 12 amino acids. Germline V CDR1 and CDR2: MNHEY, SVGEGT. The chain's CDR3 is CASSTWDRSPHF. In nucleotides, the CDR3 is TGTGCCAGCAGTACCTGGGACAGGTCCCCCCACTTT.

The CDR3 sequence: CASSEGYTLGQYF. CDR3 DNA: TGTGCCAGCAGTGAGGGCTATACTTTGGGGCAGTACTTC. The V and J genes are TRBV12-3 or TRBV12-4 and TRBJ2-7; tentatively, D is TRBD2 (5 bases). Deletions cut 5 bases from V and 9 bases from J, with 17 bases between. CDR3 length equals 13 residues.